This T cell receptor beta chain was recovered during a study of CD8 T cells in Susac syndrome. The multiple sclerosis control cohort comprised treatment-naive individuals presenting with stable or active relapsing-remitting disease. As for this clonotype: Its target is not known.

It was with random hexamers that 0.5 to 1 ug RNA was reverse transcribed. Across 54 Vbeta and 13 Jbeta, immunoSEQ multiplex PCR amplified TCR beta CDR3. MiXCR was run by TCRdb on the immunoSEQ multiplex PCR reads, yielding one entry per CDR3 protein. In the table there are 300,000 to 350,000 distinct CDR3 sequences, roughly 94% of which are singletons. The study's findings and limits: The number of individuals included in the study's TCR sequencing and HLA analysis was acknowledged as relatively small.

In germline, CDR1 is SGHVS, CDR2 FNYEAQ. This CDR3 region has 16 residues. The V end was cut by 3 bases, the J end by 2 bases, with 16 bases between. The TCR originated in a human donor with multiple sclerosis. The specimen sequenced was CD4+ T cells from PBMCs. The chain couples TRBV7-6 to TRBJ2-5, with D possibly TRBD1 on 6 matching bases. The CDR3, as DNA: TGTGCCAGCAGCTTCCACATATTTGGACAGCAAGAGACCCAGTACTTC. Amino acid sequence: CASSFHIFGQQETQYF.